This record covers a single T cell receptor (beta chain). Data came from immunoSEQ multiplex PCR; TCRdb stores just in-frame clones and leaves some out. The data show tens of thousands of clones, 75% to 95% seen once. Germline V CDR1 and CDR2: MRHNA, SNTAGT. CDR3 length: 14 residues. The V end lost 6 bases, the J end lost 3 bases, and 11 bases lay between the germline ends. This specimen belongs to a study of technical replicates of blood from several donors. This rearrangement joins TRBV6-4 to TRBJ2-2; D is perhaps TRBD1 (6 bases). Specimen: T cells isolated from PBMCs. This receptor was taken from a human donor in good health. Some clones in this sample may be carry-over from other donors' samples. The chain's CDR3 is CASSPGVDTGELFF. The CDR3 region has the DNA TGTGCCAGCAGCCCAGGGGTAGACACCGGGGAGCTGTTTTTT.